The entry below describes one TCR beta chain. This entry is derived from a study of cytomegalovirus exposure and HLA in healthy donors. This PCR relied on a set of 60 Vbeta primers and 13 Jbeta primers. The assay was immunoSEQ multiplex PCR, and TCRdb's table has in-frame clones only and misses some. The sample records fewer than 200,000 clones, roughly 80% being singletons. Germline-derived CDR1 and CDR2 are SGDLS and YYNGEE. CDR3 length: 15 residues. V was trimmed by 4 bases and J by 1 base, leaving 15 bases between them. This chain connects TRBV9 to TRBJ2-7, with D possibly matching TRBD1 (6 bases). Sequencing was done on a sample of PBMCs. The receptor was derived from a young woman in good health and CMV-seropositive. The CDR3 DNA follows: TGTGCCAGCAGCCTTGGGACACAACCGTCCTACGAGCAGTACTTC. Translation: CASSLGTQPSYEQYF.